This entry lists 31 T cell receptor beta chains sequenced from one sample in a study of blood T cell repertoires in COVID-19. Profiling relied on immunoSEQ multiplex PCR, and the TCRdb table lists in-frame clones only, not all of them. This table holds approximately 260,000 clones, roughly 85% found once. Input material: peripheral blood. Every receptor here comes from a woman in her 70s with acute or convalescent COVID-19.

The chain uses TRBV19 and TRBJ2-3; D is possibly TRBD2 (5 bases). The V and J ends lost 7 bases and 0 bases respectively, with 5 bases between them. Per germline, CDR1 LNHDA and CDR2 SQIVND (reference sequence). The CDR3 length is 12 residues. In DNA, the CDR3 is TGTGCCAGTACGGGAAGCACAGATACGCAGTATTTT. Translating it yields CASTGSTDTQYF.

This chain uses TRBV23-1 with TRBJ1-5; tentative D call: TRBD1 (6 bases). TRBV23-1 is an ORF for which the function is uncertain. With 4 bases removed from V and 5 bases from J, the gap between germline ends came to 12 bases. The CDR3 runs 14 residues. In DNA form, the CDR3 reads TGCGCCAGCAGTCGGACAGAGCCAGATCAGCCCCAGCATTTT. Translating gives CASSRTEPDQPQHF.

This chain uses TRBV7-9 with TRBJ2-3; the D gene is possibly TRBD2 (5 bases). Trimming took 2 bases from V and 0 from J, leaving 18 bases between them. Germline CDR1 and CDR2: SEHNR and FQNEAQ (reference sequence). The CDR3 extends over 18 amino acids. The CDR3 coding sequence is TGTGCCAGCAGCTTACTGCGATACCTCGAGGGAAGCACAGATACGCAGTATTTT. This encodes CASSLLRYLEGSTDTQYF.

V usage is TRBV20-1 and J usage is TRBJ1-2; D not resolved. V dropped 5 bases and J dropped 10 bases, with 14 bases sitting between them. The CDR3 sequence is 11 residues long. The germline gives CDR1 DFQATT, CDR2 SNEGSKA (reference sequence). The CDR3 here is CSAPGRLIYTF. The CDR3, as DNA: TGCAGTGCTCCTGGGCGTCTGATCTACACCTTC.

This rearrangement joins TRBV5-1 to TRBJ2-7, with 7 bases that match TRBD1. With 0 bases clipped from V and 5 bases from J, the junction kept 5 bases outside the gene matches. The CDR3 is made up of 14 amino acids. Germline assignment: CDR1 SGHRS and CDR2 YFSETQ. CDR3 loop: CASSLGQGANEQYF. CDR3 nucleotides: TGCGCCAGCAGCTTGGGACAGGGAGCGAACGAGCAGTACTTC.

About this clone: The sample has other DNA sequences that encode this CDR3 too. The genes are TRBV11-2 and TRBJ2-5; 7 bases line up with TRBD2. V trimming: 5 bases; J trimming: 4 bases; junction bases outside the gene matches: 4. Germline V CDR1 and CDR2: SGHAT, FQNNGV. The CDR3 contains 13 residues. CDR3: CASSVGGRETQYF. CDR3 in DNA: TGTGCCAGCAGCGTGGGGGGGAGAGAGACCCAGTACTTC.

The chain couples TRBV3-1 (or the pseudogene TRBV3-2) to TRBJ2-7; possible D gene TRBD1, 6 bases. CDR3 size: 16 residues. Germline V gene sequence: CDR1 LGHDT, CDR2 YNNKEL (reference sequence). V lost 5 bases and J 4 bases, leaving 21 bases between the germline ends. Here the CDR3 DNA reads TGTGCCAGCAGCAGATCATCCGGGACATCGACGTACGAGCAGTACTTC. Protein sequence: CASSRSSGTSTYEQYF.

The chain recombines TRBV5-8 with TRBJ1-2; 9 positions match TRBD1. Germline V gene sequence: CDR1 SGHTS, CDR2 YDEGEE. There are 17 residues in the CDR3. V shed 0 bases, J shed 2 bases, and the junction held 8 bases outside the gene matches. CDR3 in amino acids: CASSLGVRTGANYGYTF. The CDR3 DNA reads as TGTGCCAGCAGCTTGGGGGTGCGGACAGGGGCGAACTATGGCTACACCTTC.

The chain combines TRBV6-1 with TRBJ1-6, with D hard to call. Germline CDR1 MNHNS, CDR2 SASEGT. This CDR3 is built from 15 residues. Trimming left V 3 bases short and J 5 bases short, with 11 bases between. The CDR3 region is CASSDEGAHNSPLHF. The CDR3 DNA follows: TGTGCCAGCAGTGACGAGGGTGCGCATAATTCACCCCTCCACTTT.

This sequence joins TRBV23-1 and TRBJ1-5; unclear D gene. TRBV23-1 is known as an ORF, though its function is uncertain. V dropped 8 bases and J dropped 5 bases, with 10 bases sitting between them. The CDR3 contains 12 residues. CDR3 in amino acids: CASSLSDQPQHF. In nucleotides, the CDR3 is TGCGCCAGCTCCCTCTCCGATCAGCCCCAGCATTTT.

This clone appeared once. This chain links TRBV2 with TRBJ2-1; the match to TRBD1 covers 8 bases. J lost 7 bases, V lost 5 bases, and 7 bases had no gene match. CDR1 SNHLY and CDR2 FYNNEI come from the germline V gene. The CDR3 runs to 14 residues. The CDR3 region has the DNA TGTGCCAGCAGTCCTAGGACAGGGCCGAATGAGCAGTTCTTC. This translates into CASSPRTGPNEQFF.

V gene TRBV11-2 combines with J gene TRBJ1-6; D gene uncertain. Germline V gene lookup returns CDR1 SGHAT and CDR2 FQNNGV. This CDR3 has 15 amino acids. V was cut by 4 bases and J by 9 bases, with 16 bases left in between. CDR3: CASSSLRREGSPLHF. The CDR3 DNA is TGTGCCAGCAGCTCCCTCCGTCGGGAAGGTTCACCCCTCCACTTT.

A single count supports this clone. The chain links TRBV30 to TRBJ1-6; 7 bases agree with TRBD1. With 2 bases clipped from V and 8 bases from J, the junction kept 12 bases outside the gene matches. Germline-derived CDR1 and CDR2 are GTSNPN and SVGIG (reference sequence). The CDR3 is 16 amino acids. The CDR3 bases are TGTGCCTGGAGTCCCCCCGACAGGGCCTTCGATTCACCCCTCCACTTT. Amino acid sequence: CAWSPPDRAFDSPLHF. The full variable domain, rest sourced from reference TRBV30 and TRBJ1-6, is SQTIHQWPATLVQPVGSPLSLECTVEGTSNPNLYWYRQAAGRGLQLLFYSVGIGQISSEVPQNLSASRPQDRQFILSSKKLLLSDSGFYLCAWSPPDRAFDSPLHFGNGTRLTVT.

This clone was seen more than once but under ten times. The chain links TRBV29-1 to TRBJ2-1; D might be TRBD1 (5 bases). Germline values: CDR1 SQVTM, CDR2 ANQGSEA. The CDR3 sequence is 12 residues long. Trimming shortened V by 2 bases and J by 6 bases, and 8 bases separated the two germline ends. CDR3 nucleotides: TGCAGCGTTGAAAAGGGGCCCAATGAGCAGTTCTTC. This translates into CSVEKGPNEQFF.

J is TRBJ1-1 and V is TRBV9; possible D gene TRBD1, 6 bases. The CDR3 contains 15 residues. CDR1 SGDLS and CDR2 YYNGEE come from the germline V gene. V was cut by 0 bases and J by 4 bases, with 13 bases left in between. For the CDR3, the DNA is TGTGCCAGCAGCGTAGCTGGACAGACTGGCACTGAAGCTTTCTTT. Protein sequence: CASSVAGQTGTEAFF. Based on the CDR3 plus reference TRBV9 and TRBJ1-1, the full variable domain is DSGVTQTPKHLITATGQRVTLRCSPRSGDLSVYWYQQSLDQGLQFLIQYYNGEERAKGNILERFSAQQFPDLHSELNLSSLELGDSALYFCASSVAGQTGTEAFFGQGTRLTVV.

The rearrangement links TRBV6-5 to TRBJ1-1; 7 positions match TRBD1. This CDR3 contains 13 residues. With V trimmed by 6 bases and J by 4 bases, 5 bases remained unmatched. Germline assignment: CDR1 MNHEY and CDR2 SVGAGI. The CDR3 spells CASSLYRGTEAFF. The CDR3 nucleotides read TGTGCCAGCAGCCTCTACAGGGGCACTGAAGCTTTCTTT.

This clone was counted a few times. This rearrangement joins TRBV7-9 to TRBJ2-2; 7 nucleotides line up with TRBD2. The CDR3 has 18 amino acids. Unmatched junction bases numbered 12, after V lost 4 bases and J lost 1 base. The V gene's germline CDR1 is SEHNR and CDR2 FQNEAQ (reference sequence). CDR3 sequence: CASSSGELALKNTGELFF. The CDR3 nucleotides read TGTGCCAGCAGCTCGGGGGAACTAGCGCTTAAGAACACCGGGGAGCTGTTTTTT. Variable domain in full (rest from reference TRBV7-9 and TRBJ2-2): DTGVSQNPRHKITKRGQNVTFRCDPISEHNRLYWYRQTLGQGPEFLTYFQNEAQLEKSRLLSDRFSAERPKGSFSTLEIQRTEQGDSAMYLCASSSGELALKNTGELFFGEGSRLTVL.

The V call is TRBV30, the J call TRBJ1-5; D gene ambiguous. This CDR3 has 14 amino acids. Trimming pared 5 bases from V and 0 bases from J, leaving 11 bases between. Germline CDR1 GTSNPN, CDR2 SVGIG (reference sequence). The CDR3 loop is CAWDSGLSNQPQHF. The CDR3, as DNA: TGTGCCTGGGACTCCGGTCTTAGCAATCAGCCCCAGCATTTT.

The chain couples TRBV19 to TRBJ2-7; 9 bases are shared with TRBD1. This CDR3 comprises 18 residues. V was clipped by 2 bases and J by 6 bases; unmatched bases: 17. Germline CDR1 LNHDA, CDR2 SQIVND (reference sequence). The CDR3 reads CASSIPRSGTGRIAEQYF. In nucleotides, the CDR3 is TGTGCCAGTAGTATACCTAGATCCGGGACAGGGCGGATAGCCGAGCAGTACTTC.

In this sample, this clone turned up a few times. The CDR3, as DNA: TGTGCCAGCAGTGATCCGGGACAGGGGGCTGGAGAGACCCAGTACTTC. Translating gives CASSDPGQGAGETQYF. The genes are TRBV9 and TRBJ2-5, with 12 positions matching TRBD1. This CDR3 has 16 amino acids. V lost 5 bases and J lost 4; bases outside the gene matches: 9. Per the germline V gene, CDR1 is SGDLS and CDR2 is YYNGEE. Drawing the rest from reference TRBV9 and TRBJ2-5, the complete variable domain is DSGVTQTPKHLITATGQRVTLRCSPRSGDLSVYWYQQSLDQGLQFLIQYYNGEERAKGNILERFSAQQFPDLHSELNLSSLELGDSALYFCASSDPGQGAGETQYFGPGTRLLVL.

This clone was recorded only once. The chain recombines TRBV28 with TRBJ1-1; 9 bases line up with TRBD1. Trimming removed 6 bases from V and 7 bases from J; junction bases left unmatched: 9. The CDR3 has 14 residues. Germline CDR1 MDHEN, CDR2 SYDVKM. CDR3 nucleotides: TGTGCCAGCAGAAACCGGGACAGGGTTAATGAAGCTTTCTTT. Translated: CASRNRDRVNEAFF.

CDR3 in amino acids: CASSLQGAGNQPQHF. CDR3 nucleotide sequence: TGTGCCAGTAGTCTACAGGGGGCAGGCAATCAGCCCCAGCATTTT. The chain links TRBV19 to TRBJ1-5; TRBD1 aligns across 9 bases. The germline gives CDR1 LNHDA, CDR2 SQIVND (reference sequence). The length of the CDR3 is 15 residues. The V segment lost 5 bases and the J segment 2 bases; nucleotides outside the gene matches: 4.

V and J are TRBV5-1 and TRBJ1-2; tentative D call: TRBD1 (6 bases). Germline V CDR1 and CDR2: SGHRS, YFSETQ. Deletions cut 4 bases from V and 4 bases from J, with 11 bases between. This CDR3 spans 13 amino acids. CDR3 loop: CASSQRGGYGYTF. The CDR3 DNA reads as TGCGCCAGCAGCCAGAGAGGGGGCTATGGCTACACCTTC.

The genes are TRBV11-3 and TRBJ2-3; 8 bases agree with TRBD2. With 5 bases clipped from V and 2 bases from J, the junction kept 3 bases outside the gene matches. The length of the CDR3 is 14 residues. CDR1 is SGHNT, CDR2 YENEEA, per germline. Here the CDR3 reads CASSSGGTTDTQYF. DNA for the CDR3: TGTGCCAGCAGCAGCGGGGGCACCACAGATACGCAGTATTTT.

This clone was seen only once. The CDR3 DNA reads as TGTGCCAGCAGCCAAGATATCAGAAGCGAGCAGTACTTC. This translates into CASSQDIRSEQYF. The chain links TRBV3-1 (or the pseudogene TRBV3-2) to TRBJ2-7; D not resolved. V was trimmed by 0 bases and J by 6 bases, leaving 9 bases between them. The CDR3 length is 13 residues. In germline, CDR1 is LGHDT, CDR2 YNNKEL (reference sequence).

This clone came up once. The V gene is TRBV5-6, the J gene TRBJ1-1; 8 bases are shared with TRBD1. The CDR3 has 15 residues. The germline V gene has CDR1 SGHDT and CDR2 YYEEEE. J was trimmed by 2 bases and V by 0 bases; bases with no gene match: 3. In DNA, the CDR3 is TGTGCCAGCAGCTTGGGGACAGGGATTAACACTGAAGCTTTCTTT. Its protein is CASSLGTGINTEAFF.

This sequence joins TRBV11-2 and TRBJ1-4; possibly TRBD1 for D (5 bases). Germline lookup yields CDR1 SGHAT and CDR2 FQNNGV. The ends were cut back, 4 bases at V and 5 bases at J, with 14 bases in the middle. The CDR3 is 15 amino acids. The CDR3 sequence is CASSWGEGRNEKLFF. The CDR3 region has the DNA TGTGCCAGCAGCTGGGGCGAAGGAAGGAATGAAAAACTGTTTTTT.

The chain uses TRBV6-1 and TRBJ2-2, with 10 nucleotides matching TRBD1. The V gene end was trimmed by 4 bases and the J gene end by 4 bases; junction bases not matched to a gene: 6. Germline CDR1 reads MNHNS; CDR2 reads SASEGT. The CDR3 covers 16 residues. The CDR3 reads CASSGRQGAATGELFF. The CDR3 region has the DNA TGTGCCAGCAGTGGCCGACAGGGGGCGGCCACCGGGGAGCTGTTTTTT.

CDR3 DNA: TGTGCCAGTAGTTTACAGGGGGCCACTGAAGCTTTCTTT. It translates to CASSLQGATEAFF. V and J are TRBV19 and TRBJ1-1; 9 bases fit TRBD1. Germline V gives CDR1 LNHDA, CDR2 SQIVND (reference sequence). The CDR3 sequence is 13 residues long. The V and J ends lost 5 bases and 4 bases, in that order; junction bases with no gene match: 2.

The chain uses TRBV4-2 and TRBJ2-1; TRBD1 might be the D (6 bases). This CDR3 contains 13 residues. Trimming cost V 4 bases and J 9 bases, with 13 bases left between them. Germline CDR1 reads LGHNA; CDR2 reads YNFKEQ. The CDR3 DNA reads TGTGCCAGCAGCCGAGAGGGCAGGGGTGAGCAGTTCTTC. Translating gives CASSREGRGEQFF.

The rearrangement links TRBV6-5 to TRBJ2-6, with a weak D call TRBD2 (5 bases). CDR1 is MNHEY, CDR2 SVGAGI, per germline. The CDR3 has 14 residues. V lost 8 bases, J lost 3 bases, and 11 bases lay in between. Here the CDR3 DNA reads TGTGCCAGCGGCCGGGGTGGTGGGGCCAACGTCCTGACTTTC. Translation: CASGRGGGANVLTF.